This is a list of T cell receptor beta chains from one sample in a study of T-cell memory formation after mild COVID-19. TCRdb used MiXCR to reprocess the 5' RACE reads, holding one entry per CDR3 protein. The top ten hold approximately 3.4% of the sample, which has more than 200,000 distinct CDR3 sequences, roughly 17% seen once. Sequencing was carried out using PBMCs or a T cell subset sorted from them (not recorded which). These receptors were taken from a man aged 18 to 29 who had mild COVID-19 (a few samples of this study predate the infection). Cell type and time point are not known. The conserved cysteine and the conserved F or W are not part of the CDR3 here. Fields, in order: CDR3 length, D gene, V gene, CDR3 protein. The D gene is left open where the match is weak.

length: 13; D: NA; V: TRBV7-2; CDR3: ASTEVGARTDTQY
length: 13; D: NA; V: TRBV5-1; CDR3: ASSVDPGRTNEQY
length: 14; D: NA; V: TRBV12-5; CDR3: ASGLVLGAGESPLH
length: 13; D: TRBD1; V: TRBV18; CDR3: ASSPFQGAGAEQF
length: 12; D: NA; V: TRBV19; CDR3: ASSMRVYGNIQY
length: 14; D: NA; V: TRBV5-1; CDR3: ASSPDGQSSYNEQF
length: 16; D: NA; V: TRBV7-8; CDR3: ASSSYGVLRSGANVLT
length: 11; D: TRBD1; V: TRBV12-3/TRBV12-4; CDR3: ASSLGTGSGYT
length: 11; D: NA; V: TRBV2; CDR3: ASSAQKENGYT
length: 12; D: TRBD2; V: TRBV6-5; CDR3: ASTPGGAAGAWY
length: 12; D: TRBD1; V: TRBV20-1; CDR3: SARPGQGVPEAF
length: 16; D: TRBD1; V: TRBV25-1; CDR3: ASSGVGGDRGLGNTIY
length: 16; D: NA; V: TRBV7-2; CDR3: ASSFTGRKSIMNTEAF
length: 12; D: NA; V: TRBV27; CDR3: ASSLRGTPETQY
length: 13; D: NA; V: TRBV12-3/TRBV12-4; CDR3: ASILGRRANYGYT
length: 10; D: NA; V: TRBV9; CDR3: ASSYVTDTQY
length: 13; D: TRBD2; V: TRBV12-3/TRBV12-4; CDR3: ASSPLTSGRREQY
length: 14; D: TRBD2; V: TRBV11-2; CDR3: ASSVSGGTSTDTQY
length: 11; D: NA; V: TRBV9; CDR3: ASSVENTGELF
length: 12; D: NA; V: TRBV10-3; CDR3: ATLPAGANYEQY
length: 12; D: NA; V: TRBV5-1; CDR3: ASSLDQVKDTQY
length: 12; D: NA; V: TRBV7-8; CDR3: ASSSYGSYNEQF
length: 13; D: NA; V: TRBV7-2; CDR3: ASSLEAGIISPLH
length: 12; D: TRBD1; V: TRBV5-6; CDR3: ASSGMTGNSPLH